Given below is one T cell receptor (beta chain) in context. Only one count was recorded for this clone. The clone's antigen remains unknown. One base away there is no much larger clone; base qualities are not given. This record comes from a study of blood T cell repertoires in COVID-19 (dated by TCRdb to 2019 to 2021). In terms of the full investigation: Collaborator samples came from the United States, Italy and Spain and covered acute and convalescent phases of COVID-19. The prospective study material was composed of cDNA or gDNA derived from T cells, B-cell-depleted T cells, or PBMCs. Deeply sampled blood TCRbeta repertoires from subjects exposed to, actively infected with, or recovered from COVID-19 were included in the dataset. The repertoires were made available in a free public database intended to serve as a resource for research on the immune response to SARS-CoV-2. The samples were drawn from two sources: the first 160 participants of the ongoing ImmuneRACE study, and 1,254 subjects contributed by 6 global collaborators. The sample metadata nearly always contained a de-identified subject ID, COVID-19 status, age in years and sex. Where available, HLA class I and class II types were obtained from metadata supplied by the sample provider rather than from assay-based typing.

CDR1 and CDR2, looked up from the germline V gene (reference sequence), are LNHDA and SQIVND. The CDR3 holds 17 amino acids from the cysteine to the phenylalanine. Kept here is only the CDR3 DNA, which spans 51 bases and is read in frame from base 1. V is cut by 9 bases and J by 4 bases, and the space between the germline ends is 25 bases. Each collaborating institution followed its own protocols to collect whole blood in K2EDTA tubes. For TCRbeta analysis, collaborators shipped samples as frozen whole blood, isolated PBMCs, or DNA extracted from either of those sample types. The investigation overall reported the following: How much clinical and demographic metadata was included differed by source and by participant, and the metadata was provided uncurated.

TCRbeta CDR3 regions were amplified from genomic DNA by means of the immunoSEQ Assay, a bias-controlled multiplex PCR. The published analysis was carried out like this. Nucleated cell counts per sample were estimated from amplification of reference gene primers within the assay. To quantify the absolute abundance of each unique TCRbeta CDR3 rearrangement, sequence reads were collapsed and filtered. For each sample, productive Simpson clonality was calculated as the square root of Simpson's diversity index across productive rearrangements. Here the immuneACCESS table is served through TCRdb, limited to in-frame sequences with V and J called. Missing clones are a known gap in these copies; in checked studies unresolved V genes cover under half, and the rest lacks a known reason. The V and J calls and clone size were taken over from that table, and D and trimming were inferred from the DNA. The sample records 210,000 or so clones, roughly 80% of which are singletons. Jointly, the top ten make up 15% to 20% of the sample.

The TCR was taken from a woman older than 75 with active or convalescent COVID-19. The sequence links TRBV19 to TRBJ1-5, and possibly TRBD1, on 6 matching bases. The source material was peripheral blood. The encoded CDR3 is CASQVWMGRGLNQPQHF. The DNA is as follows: TGTGCCAGCCAGGTTTGGATGGGCAGGGGATTGAATCAGCCCCAGCATTTT.